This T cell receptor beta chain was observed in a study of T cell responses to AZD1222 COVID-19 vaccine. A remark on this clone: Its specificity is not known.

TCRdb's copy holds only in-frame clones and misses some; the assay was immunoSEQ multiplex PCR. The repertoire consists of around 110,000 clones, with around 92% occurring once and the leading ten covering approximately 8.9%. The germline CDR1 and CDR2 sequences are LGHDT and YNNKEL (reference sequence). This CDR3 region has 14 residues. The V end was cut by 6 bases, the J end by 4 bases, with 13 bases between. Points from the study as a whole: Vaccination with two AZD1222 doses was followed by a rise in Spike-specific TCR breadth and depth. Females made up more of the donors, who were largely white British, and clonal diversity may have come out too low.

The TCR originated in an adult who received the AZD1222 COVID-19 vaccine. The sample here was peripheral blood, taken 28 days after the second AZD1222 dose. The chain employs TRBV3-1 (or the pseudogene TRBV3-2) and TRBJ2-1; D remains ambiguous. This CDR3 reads CASRSLENYNEQFF. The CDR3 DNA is TGTGCCAGCAGGTCCCTAGAGAATTACAATGAGCAGTTCTTC.